The present TCR beta chain was sequenced within a study of cytomegalovirus exposure and HLA in healthy donors. V shed 4 bases and J 2 bases; nucleotides not matched to a gene: 11. This CDR3 contains 18 residues. Germline CDR1 and CDR2: LNHDA and SQIVND (reference sequence). Primers for the PCR totalled 60 Vbeta and 13 Jbeta. Data came from immunoSEQ multiplex PCR; TCRdb stores just in-frame clones and leaves some out. This sample's clone table lists about 43,000 clones. This clonotype was obtained from a woman aged 25 to 39 in good health and CMV-seronegative. The sequencing input was PBMCs. This rearrangement joins TRBV19 to TRBJ2-6; 7 nucleotides align to TRBD1. The CDR3 loop is CASSRTGATVPGANVLTF. CDR3 DNA sequence: TGTGCCAGTAGTAGAACAGGGGCCACAGTTCCTGGGGCCAACGTCCTGACTTTC.